These T cell receptor beta chains were read from a single sample in a study of blood T cell repertoires in COVID-19. Clones were read by immunoSEQ multiplex PCR, and TCRdb kept only the in-frame ones, dropping some. The sample consists of about 310,000 clones, about nine tenths of them appearing once. The sequenced sample was peripheral blood. The receptors shown here come from a young man with active or convalescent COVID-19. Each CDR3 is given with its conserved first and last residue.

V gene | CDR3 protein
TRBV18 | CASSPAGLSETQYF
TRBV7-8 | CASSMTSGGAGELFF
TRBV5-1 | CASIISGSGQPQHF
TRBV9 | CASSVGGAAGELFF
TRBV10-3 | CAISEHADTEAFF
TRBV12-5 | CASGLDRETQYF
TRBV5-1 | CASSLIWGQDEQYF
TRBV7-6 | CASSFGGRPYEQYF
TRBV5-4 | CASSSGLAVQTQYF
TRBV10-1 | CASRIKDRVNEKLFF
TRBV7-6 | CASSLTVTTEAFF
TRBV6-1 | CASSGTSGTGVLEQYF
TRBV5-1 | CASRADIHEQYF
TRBV11-2 | CASSITPRGTEAFF
TRBV6-1 | CASSETEVRSQHF
TRBV11-2 | CASSLAGGNREATQYF
TRBV5-1 | CASSAYPGVYEQYF
TRBV4-3 | CASSQDSGTGETEAFF
TRBV28 | CASSLEGPGNTIYF
TRBV3-1/TRBV3-2 | CASSQYDRNTEAFF
TRBV6-2/TRBV6-3 | CASSPVSVSGDLGDTQYF
TRBV5-6 | CASSLGVNGSPLHF
TRBV10-3 | CAISEGTSGGETQYF
TRBV5-1 | CASSLEPNSYNEQFF
TRBV27 | CASSSGQYNQPQHF
TRBV5-4 | CASSFGGAGTDTQYF
TRBV4-1 | CASSQVDGGNSEAFF
TRBV6-5 | CASSYQYHDNEKLFF
TRBV13 | CASSPRQGFGTNEKLFF
TRBV6-2/TRBV6-3 | CASSGRQGLGETQYF
TRBV5-1 | CASSWGEQIAEAFF
TRBV4-2 | CASSQDFRAGELFF
TRBV7-9 | CASSLGPEAGVHEQYF
TRBV5-1 | CASSLGGLAGSWEQYF
TRBV5-1 | CASSLRGQGPYEQYF
TRBV28 | CASRPTGSRFSTEAFF
TRBV7-4 | CASRLMIGTSGRVMYNEQFF
TRBV6-6 | CASSYTGTDEQYF
TRBV11-1 | CASSEPYRGGADTQYF
TRBV6-1 | CASSEGVPGQGNNEQFF
TRBV19 | CASSLNRATNEKLFF
TRBV7-2 | CASSQTGGSQPQHF
TRBV20-1 | CSARSEGGYTF
TRBV6-5 | CASIRLAGSTDTQYF
TRBV28 | CASSPTSGTGGTEAFF
TRBV3-1/TRBV3-2 | CASSQPVRGEQFF
TRBV29-1 | CSVVVWTSREQYF
TRBV5-4 | CASSWAPTGELFF
TRBV20-1 | CSASPSNYGYTF
TRBV29-1 | CSVEVGGGGGTSGRRGEQFF
TRBV18 | CASSRGTGDYNEQFF
TRBV11-2 | CASSLVPYNEQFF
TRBV7-6 | CASSLGGGALYEQYF